This section outlines one T cell receptor (beta chain) sequence together with its context. As processed by the authors: Reference gene primers were amplified, and this amplification served to estimate nucleated cell counts. This table comes from immunoSEQ multiplex PCR, and its TCRdb copy is limited to in-frame clones, with some not included. V and J calls and clone size are as listed in that table; D and trimming were resolved from the DNA. The table records roughly 410,000 clones, over 75% of them present only once. The sample originates from a study of blood T cell repertoires in COVID-19. Study-wide context: T cells, B-cell-depleted T cells, or PBMCs provided the cDNA or gDNA that served as material.

The CDR3 spans 15 residues. V was cut by 4 bases and J by 0 bases, with 10 bases left in between. The germline CDR1 and CDR2 sequences are SGHTA and FQGNSA. The receptor was derived from a woman aged 40 to 50 with COVID-19, enrolled during active disease. Sequences were obtained from peripheral blood. The chain carries TRBV7-2 and TRBJ1-3; possibly TRBD1 for D (6 bases). The DNA for the CDR3 is TGTGCCAGCAGCTATACCAGGGGCTCTGGAAACACCATATATTTT. This gives the protein CASSYTRGSGNTIYF.